These 11 T cell receptor gamma chains share one sample of origin, sequenced in a study of γδ T cells in repeated Plasmodium falciparum infection. TCRdb re-called clones from the multiplex PCR reads using CATT. The table has more than 20,000 gamma-chain clones, 3% seen once. Bulk repertoires came from Vgamma9/Vdelta2+ or Vdelta2-negative gammadelta T cells flow-sorted from PBMC. The sample was gamma-delta T cells from blood. These receptors were obtained from a pool of human donors (malaria-infected and uninfected, not separated).

This clone has a handful of counts. The protein TCRdb lists belongs to a much larger clone and differs from this DNA's translation at residue 5, which points to a read error; the protein shown is made from the DNA. The chain has TRGV9 and TRGJP. No J segment appears in TCRdb, so it was assigned here by matching the sequence to germline. V trimming: 5 bases; J trimming: 7 bases; junction bases outside the gene matches: 11. This CDR3 is 17 amino acids long. Germline-derived CDR1 and CDR2 are GITISATS and ISYDGTV (reference sequence). Here the CDR3 DNA reads TGTGCCTTGTGGGGGGGCGCCAGGGAGTTGGGCAAAAAAATCAAGGTATTT. Its translation: CALWGGARELGKKIKVF.

This clone has ten or more counts. A far larger clone is a single base away, which makes a read error likely. The chain is built from TRGV9 and TRGJ1 or TRGJ2. This CDR3 comprises 25 residues. Germline CDR1 reads GITISATS; CDR2 reads ISYDGTV (reference sequence). CDR3 DNA: TGTGCCTTGGATTCTTTGCGGGGCTTGTTACCTTGTAATAAGTTCGAACATGGTGCTTATTATAGGAAACTCTTT. Its translation is CALDSLRGLLPCNKFEHGAYYRKLF.

This clone was picked up many times. The chain has TRGV2 and TRGJ1 or TRGJ2. Germline V gives CDR1 EGSNGY, CDR2 YDSYNSKV. J gave up 5 bases and V 4 bases, and 5 bases lay outside the gene matches. The CDR3 runs to 12 residues. CDR3 in DNA: TGTGCCACCTGGGAAGTGAATTATAAGAAACTCTTT. The encoded protein is CATWEVNYKKLF.

A word on this clone: The protein in TCRdb stems from a much larger clone and differs at residue 9 from this DNA's translation, likely a read error; here the protein is translated from the DNA. The chain employs TRGV4 and TRGJ1 or TRGJ2. TCRdb gives no J gene; it was assigned here by matching the DNA to germline. Germline lookup yields CDR1 EGSTGY and CDR2 YDSYTSSV. V shed 0 bases, J shed 8 bases, and the junction held 13 bases outside the gene matches. The length of the CDR3 is 15 residues. The CDR3 nucleotides read TGTGCCACCTGGGATGGGCACCCCTCTGGGGATAAGAAACTCTTT. This translates into CATWDGHPSGDKKLF.

On this clone itself: The protein given by TCRdb reflects a much larger clone and differs at residue 11 from this DNA's translation, likely from a read error; the protein shown is the DNA's translation. This chain links TRGV8 with TRGJ1 or TRGJ2. The J gene is absent in TCRdb and was assigned here via DNA matching to germline. Germline V gene sequence: CDR1 VENAVY, CDR2 YDSYNSRV. The CDR3 consists of 14 residues. The CDR3 spells CATWVLRVYYEKLF. In DNA form, the CDR3 reads TGTGCCACCTGGGTTCTGCGGGTCTATTATGAGAAACTCTTT.

This clone was picked up many times. The protein given by TCRdb reflects a much larger clone and differs at residue 3 from this DNA's translation, likely from a read error; the protein shown is the DNA's translation. The chain links TRGV3 to TRGJ1 or TRGJ2. The J gene, missing from TCRdb, was assigned here through DNA to germline matching. The CDR3 is 13 amino acids. Germline lookup yields CDR1 VTNTFY and CDR2 YDVSTARD (reference sequence). The CDR3 DNA sequence: TGTGCCTCCTGGGACAGGCCGTCTTATAAGAAACTCTTT. This gives the protein CASWDRPSYKKLF.

The rearrangement joins TRGV9 to TRGJP. TCRdb does not report a J gene; here it was assigned by matching the DNA to germline references. In germline, CDR1 is GITISATS, CDR2 ISYDGTV (reference sequence). The CDR3 extends over 15 amino acids. Trimming at V came to 11 bases and at J to 7 bases, leaving 11 bases not matched to a gene. The CDR3 here is CASRRGELGKKIKVF. In DNA form, the CDR3 reads TGTGCCTCCCGTAGGGGCGAGTTGGGCAAAAAAATCAAGGTATTT.

This clone was detected many times. This DNA's translation differs at residue 5 from TCRdb's protein, which comes from a much larger clone; a read error is likely, and the protein shown is translated from the DNA. V is TRGV2 and J is TRGJP1. The J gene was missing in TCRdb and was found by matching the end of the DNA to germline. Germline V CDR1 and CDR2: EGSNGY, YDSYNSKV. V shed 8 bases and J 0 bases; nucleotides not matched to a gene: 18. The CDR3 totals 18 residues. This CDR3 reads CATSRMALKYTTGWFKIF. The CDR3 bases are TGTGCCACCTCCCGGATGGCTCTTAAATATACCACTGGTTGGTTCAAGATATTT.

This clone was detected many times. The DNA is left out, because the CDR3 cannot be placed on it with certainty; the CDR3 is given as TCRdb lists it. This CDR3 is also generated by other DNA sequences in the sample. The CDR3 here is CALCSKGVVVIRNSLAVEQHWLSQVSIGRIQHF. V gene TRGV9 was called; the J gene was not. Ends included, the CDR3 has 33 residues. CDR1 and CDR2 (germline): GITISATS, ISYDGTV (reference sequence).

As regards this clone: Translating this DNA gives a protein that differs at residue 3 from the TCRdb one, which belongs to a much larger clone; a read error is likely, and the protein shown is this translation. The gene calls are TRGV9 and TRGJP. No J gene was available from TCRdb, and it was assigned here by a germline match of the DNA. From germline, CDR1 is GITISATS and CDR2 ISYDGTV (reference sequence). CDR3 length equals 17 residues. The CDR3, as DNA: TGTGCCTCGTGGGAGGTGCCTTTCGAGTTGGGCAAAAAAATCAAGGTATTT. As protein: CASWEVPFELGKKIKVF.

This clone was detected ten times or more. This likely traces to a read error, being one base from a far larger clone. The identical CDR3 is also encoded by other nucleotide sequences in the sample. The chain recombines TRGV2 with TRGJP1. No J segment appears in TCRdb, so it was assigned here by matching the sequence to germline. CDR3 length equals 18 residues. Per the germline V gene, CDR1 is EGSNGY and CDR2 is YDSYNSKV. The CDR3 region has the DNA TGTGCCACCTCCCAGATGGCTCTTAAATATACCACCGGTTGGTTCAAGATATTT. Its translation is CATSQMALKYTTGWFKIF.